This T cell receptor beta chain was found in a study of blood T cell repertoires in COVID-19. Across the study: Sites across the United States, Italy and Spain contributed samples from acute and convalescent COVID-19. From T cells, B-cell-depleted T cells, or PBMCs came the material, which was cDNA or gDNA.

J gave up 5 bases and V 4 bases, and 6 bases lay outside the gene matches. There are 16 residues in the CDR3. The germline CDR1 and CDR2 sequences are SGHRS and YFSETQ. Residents of 24 US areas, aged about 18 to 95 years, made up the participants. Assignments of participants to cohorts depended upon their own reported clinical history. Sequencing was performed with immunoSEQ multiplex PCR; in TCRdb, only in-frame clones are kept and a portion is missing. The sample gives under 200,000 clones, over 70% of which show up once; roughly 5% is in the top ten. Sequenced input: PBMCs or T cells enriched from blood (not recorded which). The chain has TRBV5-1 and TRBJ2-7; 16 positions match TRBD2. The receptor's source is a middle-aged woman with acute COVID-19. CDR3 sequence (DNA): TGCGCCAGCAGCCCAGGGACTAGCGGGAGGGTCCACGAGCAGTACTTC. Residues: CASSPGTSGRVHEQYF.